This passage covers 8 T cell receptor beta chains from one sample sequenced in a study of OX40 agonist ivuxolimab in advanced cancers. Some clones are missing from TCRdb's copy, which holds only in-frame ones; the method was immunoSEQ multiplex PCR. The table lists about 67,000 clones, roughly 84% of them singletons, with around 2% in the top ten. The specimen was CD4+ or CD8+ T cells sorted from blood, collected in a trial of the OX40 agonist ivuxolimab. These receptors came from an adult with an advanced solid tumor such as melanoma, head and neck, liver or kidney cancer.

The V and J genes are TRBV11-3 and TRBJ1-2; 7 bases are shared with TRBD1. The CDR3 contains 16 residues. Germline CDR1 and CDR2: SGHNT and YENEEA. The junction had 13 bases not matched to a gene; V was cut back by 5 bases and J by 4 bases. CDR3 nucleotides: TGTGCCAGCAGCCTCCCCCGACAGGGATTTTTCTATGGCTACACCTTC. Protein product: CASSLPRQGFFYGYTF.

The J gene is TRBJ2-4, the V gene TRBV6-5; TRBD2 agrees at 13 bases. Per the germline V gene, CDR1 is MNHEY and CDR2 is SVGAGI. The J segment lost 9 bases and the V segment lost 6 bases, leaving 8 bases of the junction unmatched. The CDR3 sequence is 15 residues long. For the CDR3, the DNA is TGTGCCAGCAGGGGACTAGCGGGAAACAAGGGCATTCAGTACTTC. It encodes CASRGLAGNKGIQYF.

A few counts support this clone. This chain uses TRBV2 with TRBJ2-1, with 8 positions matching TRBD1. V lost 5 bases to trimming and J lost 7 bases; unmatched junction nucleotides: 4. The V gene's germline CDR1 is SNHLY and CDR2 FYNNEI. The CDR3 extends over 13 amino acids. The CDR3 is CASSMDRENEQFF. CDR3 sequence (DNA): TGTGCCAGCAGTATGGACAGGGAGAATGAGCAGTTCTTC.

The genes are TRBV6-6 and TRBJ1-5; D ambiguous. Germline lookup yields CDR1 MNHNY and CDR2 SVGAGI (reference sequence). The V gene lost 0 bases and the J gene lost 3 bases, with 9 bases spanning the gap. The CDR3 loop spans 15 amino acids. The CDR3 sequence is CASSYSGQPNQPQHF. For the CDR3, the DNA is TGTGCCAGCAGTTACTCGGGTCAGCCCAATCAGCCCCAGCATTTT.

This chain joins TRBV11-2 and TRBJ2-1; tentatively, D is TRBD1 (6 bases). This CDR3 has 13 residues. The germline V gene encodes CDR1 SGHAT and CDR2 FQNNGV. Trimming left V 1 base short and J 7 bases short, with 8 bases between. CDR3 sequence: CASSLARGNEQFF. The CDR3 region has the DNA TGTGCCAGCAGCTTAGCAAGGGGGAATGAGCAGTTCTTC.

The chain combines TRBV20-1 with TRBJ2-1; TRBD2 matches 8 bases. The germline gives CDR1 DFQATT, CDR2 SNEGSKA (reference sequence). The V and J ends lost 4 bases and 8 bases, in that order; junction bases with no gene match: 1. The length of the CDR3 is 11 residues. The CDR3 DNA is TGCAGTGCTATGACTAGCGATGAGCAGTTCTTC. Its translation: CSAMTSDEQFF.

V and J are TRBV5-4 and TRBJ2-7; 9 bases match TRBD1. The germline gives CDR1 SGHNT, CDR2 YYREEE (reference sequence). J was trimmed by 4 bases and V by 0 bases; bases with no gene match: 8. This CDR3 has 16 amino acids. The CDR3 is CASSLDGDRGSYEQYF. The CDR3 DNA sequence: TGTGCCAGCAGCTTGGACGGAGACAGGGGGTCTTACGAGCAGTACTTC.

The rearrangement uses TRBV28 and TRBJ1-2, with D maybe TRBD1 (5 bases). The germline V gene encodes CDR1 MDHEN and CDR2 SYDVKM. CDR3 length equals 15 residues. V lost 5 bases, J lost 11 bases, and 24 bases lay in between. This chain's CDR3 is CASSPGDGPSMGYTF. Here the CDR3 DNA reads TGTGCCAGCAGTCCTGGGGACGGACCCTCGATGGGTTACACCTTC.